Below, one T cell receptor (beta chain) is given with its context. The method was immunoSEQ multiplex PCR; TCRdb's version includes in-frame clones alone and lacks a portion of them. The sample lists 250,000 to 350,000 clones, 92% occurring once. The sample belongs to a study of blood T cell repertoires in COVID-19. The specimen sequenced was PBMCs or T cells enriched from blood (not recorded which). This receptor was obtained from a woman in her twenties or thirties who had recovered from COVID-19.

As DNA, the CDR3 is TGTGCCAGCAGTGAATTTAGCGGGAGTATGTACAATGAGCAGTTCTTC. Residues: CASSEFSGSMYNEQFF. This chain connects TRBV2 to TRBJ2-1; 9 positions agree with TRBD2. CDR1 and CDR2 (germline): SNHLY, FYNNEI. The CDR3 length is 16 residues. Losses at the gene ends were 2 bases for V and 4 bases for J; bases not matched to a gene: 6. The whole variable domain, filled in from reference TRBV2 and TRBJ2-1, reads EPEVTQTPSHQVTQMGQEVILRCVPISNHLYFYWYRQILGQKVEFLVSFYNNEISEKSEIFDDQFSVERPDGSNFTLKIRSTKLEDSAMYFCASSEFSGSMYNEQFFGPGTRLTVL.